The entry below describes one TCR beta chain. These data are taken from a study of blood T cell repertoires in COVID-19. In the original processing: Estimated nucleated cell counts came from reference gene primer amplification. Here immunoSEQ multiplex PCR was the method, and the copy in TCRdb shows in-frame clones only, minus some. The DNA was the basis for D and trimming; V, J and clone size are from that table. The sample holds approximately 170,000 clones, 86% seen once. CDR3 length equals 14 residues. Per germline, CDR1 MDHEN and CDR2 SYDVKM. V lost 5 bases to trimming and J lost 3 bases, with 8 bases between them.

Sequencing input: peripheral blood. The origin of this receptor is a man in his 70s with acute or convalescent COVID-19. The J gene is TRBJ2-6, the V gene TRBV28; D is possibly TRBD2 (5 bases). The CDR3 DNA is TGTGCCAGCAGTCGGACTGTTGGGGCCAACGTCCTGACTTTC. As protein: CASSRTVGANVLTF.